Listed here are 3 T cell receptor beta chains from one sample, sequenced in a study of radiotherapy plus CTLA-4 blockade in lung cancer. The data were produced by immunoSEQ multiplex PCR, yet TCRdb's version contains in-frame clones alone and is incomplete. In the table there are 20,000 to 30,000 clones, about 77% of which are singletons. Sequencing used peripheral blood, obtained from a patient treated with radiotherapy plus ipilimumab. The source of these receptors is a human donor with non-small cell lung cancer that progressed on radiotherapy plus ipilimumab.

This chain links TRBV7-2 with TRBJ1-1; D unclear. This CDR3 is built from 14 residues. CDR1 SGHTA and CDR2 FQGNSA come from the germline V gene. The V gene lost 5 bases and the J gene lost 4 bases, with 14 bases spanning the gap. CDR3 sequence (DNA): TGTGCCAGCAGCGCCCGGGCCCGCGGCACTGAAGCTTTCTTT. Translated, it gives CASSARARGTEAFF.

V gene TRBV7-9 combines with J gene TRBJ1-4, with D perhaps matching TRBD1 (5 bases). This CDR3 is 15 amino acids long. Looked up from germline, CDR1 is SEHNR and CDR2 is FQNEAQ (reference sequence). Trimming stripped 0 bases from V and 8 bases from J, with 13 bases between. The CDR3 loop reads CASSLAVRAGEKLFF. In nucleotides, the CDR3 is TGTGCCAGCAGCTTAGCGGTTCGCGCAGGGGAAAAACTGTTTTTT.

The J gene is TRBJ2-7, the V gene TRBV5-5; D is unresolved. This CDR3 spans 14 amino acids. Germline assignment: CDR1 SGHKS and CDR2 YYEKEE (reference sequence). Trimming shortened V by 3 bases and J by 0 bases, and 10 bases separated the two germline ends. The CDR3 is CASSWKSDSYEQYF. CDR3 DNA sequence: TGTGCCAGCAGCTGGAAGTCGGACTCCTACGAGCAGTACTTC.